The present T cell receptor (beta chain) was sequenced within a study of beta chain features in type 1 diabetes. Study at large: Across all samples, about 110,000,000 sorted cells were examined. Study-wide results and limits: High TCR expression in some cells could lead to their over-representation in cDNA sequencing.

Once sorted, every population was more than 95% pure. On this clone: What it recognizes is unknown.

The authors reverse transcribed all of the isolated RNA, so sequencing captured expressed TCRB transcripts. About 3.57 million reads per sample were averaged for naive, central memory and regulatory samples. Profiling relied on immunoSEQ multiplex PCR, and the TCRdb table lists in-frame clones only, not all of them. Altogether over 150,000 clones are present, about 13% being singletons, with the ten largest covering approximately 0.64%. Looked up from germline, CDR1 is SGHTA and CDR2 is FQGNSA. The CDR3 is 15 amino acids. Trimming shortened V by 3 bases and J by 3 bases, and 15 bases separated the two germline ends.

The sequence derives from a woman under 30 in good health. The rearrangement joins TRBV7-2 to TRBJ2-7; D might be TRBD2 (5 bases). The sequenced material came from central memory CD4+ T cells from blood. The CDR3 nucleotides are TGTGCCAGCAGCTTCTCTAAGGGCGGGCTCTACGAGCAGTACTTC. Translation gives CASSFSKGGLYEQYF.